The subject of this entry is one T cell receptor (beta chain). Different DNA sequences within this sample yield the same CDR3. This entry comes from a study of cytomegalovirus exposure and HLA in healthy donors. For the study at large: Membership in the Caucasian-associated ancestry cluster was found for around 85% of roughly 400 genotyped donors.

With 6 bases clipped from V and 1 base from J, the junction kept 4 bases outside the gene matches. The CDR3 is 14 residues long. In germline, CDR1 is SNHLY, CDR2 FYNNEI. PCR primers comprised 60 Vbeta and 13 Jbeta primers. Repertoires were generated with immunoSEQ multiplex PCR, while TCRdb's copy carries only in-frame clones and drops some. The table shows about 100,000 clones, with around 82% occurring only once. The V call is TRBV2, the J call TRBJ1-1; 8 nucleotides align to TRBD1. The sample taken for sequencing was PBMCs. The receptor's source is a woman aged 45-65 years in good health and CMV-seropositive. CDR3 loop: CASSADRGNTEAFF. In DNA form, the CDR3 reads TGTGCCAGCAGCGCCGACAGGGGGAACACTGAAGCTTTCTTT.